The rows below give T cell receptor beta chains drawn from one sample of a study of CD8 T cells in Susac syndrome. From the immunoSEQ multiplex PCR reads, TCRdb called clonotypes with MiXCR, one entry per CDR3 protein. The sample shows nearly 200,000 distinct CDR3 sequences, about 95% of them seen only once. Sequencing was performed on CD4+ T cells from PBMCs. These receptors were taken from a human donor with multiple sclerosis. The CDR3 runs from the conserved cysteine through the conserved F or W. Fields, in order: CDR3 protein, J gene, V gene, CDR3 length.

CDR3 protein: CASSQATVGSYNSPLHF
J gene: TRBJ1-6
V gene: TRBV4-1
CDR3 length: 17

CDR3 protein: CANVGRGKGTSPLHF
J gene: TRBJ1-6
V gene: TRBV23-1
CDR3 length: 15

CDR3 protein: CSVDPADTQYF
J gene: TRBJ2-3
V gene: TRBV29-1
CDR3 length: 11

CDR3 protein: CASSFTRGTGLIEQYF
J gene: TRBJ2-7
V gene: TRBV27
CDR3 length: 16

CDR3 protein: CSVTGPSTDTQYF
J gene: TRBJ2-3
V gene: TRBV29-1
CDR3 length: 13

CDR3 protein: CASSNPTLPLEKLFF
J gene: TRBJ1-4
V gene: TRBV28
CDR3 length: 15

CDR3 protein: CASRRQGFYEQYF
J gene: TRBJ2-7
V gene: TRBV6-5
CDR3 length: 13

CDR3 protein: CASSGPGLYEQYF
J gene: TRBJ2-7
V gene: TRBV13
CDR3 length: 13

CDR3 protein: CAWSVLWGYYGYTF
J gene: TRBJ1-2
V gene: TRBV30
CDR3 length: 14

CDR3 protein: CAIGGRETQYF
J gene: TRBJ2-5
V gene: TRBV10-3
CDR3 length: 11

CDR3 protein: CARGGPHEQYF
J gene: TRBJ2-7
V gene: TRBV19
CDR3 length: 11

CDR3 protein: CASRRTSGSYEQYF
J gene: TRBJ2-7
V gene: TRBV5-4
CDR3 length: 14

CDR3 protein: CSATDRGDEQYF
J gene: TRBJ2-7
V gene: TRBV20-1
CDR3 length: 12

CDR3 protein: CASSPAWGGNEQFF
J gene: TRBJ2-1
V gene: TRBV7-9
CDR3 length: 14

CDR3 protein: CASSGTRGGSGSYEQYF
J gene: TRBJ2-7
V gene: TRBV6-1
CDR3 length: 17

CDR3 protein: CASNSGLDRDYTF
J gene: TRBJ1-2
V gene: TRBV12-3/TRBV12-4
CDR3 length: 13

CDR3 protein: CSVSSLTYNEQFF
J gene: TRBJ2-1
V gene: TRBV29-1
CDR3 length: 13

CDR3 protein: CASRPHGTGGSEQYF
J gene: TRBJ2-7
V gene: TRBV27
CDR3 length: 15

CDR3 protein: CASSQGTAGREQYF
J gene: TRBJ2-7
V gene: TRBV3-1
CDR3 length: 14

CDR3 protein: CASSRDRGREQYF
J gene: TRBJ2-7
V gene: TRBV6-1
CDR3 length: 13